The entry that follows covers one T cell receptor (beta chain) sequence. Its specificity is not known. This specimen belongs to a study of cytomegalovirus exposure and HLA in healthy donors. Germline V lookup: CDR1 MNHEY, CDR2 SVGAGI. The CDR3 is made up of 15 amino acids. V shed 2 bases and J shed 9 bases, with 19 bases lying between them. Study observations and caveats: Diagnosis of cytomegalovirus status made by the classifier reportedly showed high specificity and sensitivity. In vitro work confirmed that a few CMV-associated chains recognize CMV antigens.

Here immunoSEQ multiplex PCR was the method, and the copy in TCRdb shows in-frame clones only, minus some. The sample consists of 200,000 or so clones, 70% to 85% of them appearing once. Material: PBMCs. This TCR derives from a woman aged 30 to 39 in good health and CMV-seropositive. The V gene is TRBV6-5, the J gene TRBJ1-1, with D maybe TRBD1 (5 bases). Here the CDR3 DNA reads TGTGCCAGCAGTTACGTCGGCTATAAGGGACTAAAAGCTTTCTTT. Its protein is CASSYVGYKGLKAFF.